The 22 T cell receptor beta chains reported below all come from one sample, sequenced in a study of cytomegalovirus exposure and HLA in healthy donors. The table came from immunoSEQ multiplex PCR; TCRdb's copy has only in-frame clones and leaves some out. Counted here are about 49,000 clones, about 91% occurring once; the ten biggest clones make up more than 1.4%. Sequencing was performed on PBMCs. All receptors come from a man younger than 35 in good health and CMV-seronegative.

V is TRBV6-1 and J is TRBJ1-1; 8 bases agree with TRBD1. Germline V gene lookup returns CDR1 MNHNS and CDR2 SASEGT. The CDR3 is made up of 14 amino acids. V lost 4 bases and J lost 1; bases outside the gene matches: 2. CDR3 amino acids: CASSVGTGNTEAFF. The CDR3 DNA reads as TGTGCCAGCAGTGTCGGGACAGGGAACACTGAAGCTTTCTTT.

This sequence joins TRBV19 and TRBJ1-1; 7 positions match TRBD1. The CDR3 extends over 16 amino acids. The J segment lost 3 bases and the V segment lost 4 bases, leaving 11 bases of the junction unmatched. The germline V gene has CDR1 LNHDA and CDR2 SQIVND (reference sequence). In DNA, the CDR3 is TGTGCCAGTAGTAAGAAAAGGACAGGTCGTTACACTGAAGCTTTCTTT. As protein: CASSKKRTGRYTEAFF.

The rearrangement joins TRBV29-1 to TRBJ2-3; no clear D gene. With 3 bases removed from V and 0 bases from J, the gap between germline ends came to 7 bases. Per the germline V gene, CDR1 is SQVTM and CDR2 is ANQGSEA. CDR3 size: 13 residues. The CDR3 region has the DNA TGCAGCGTTGATAGAGATAGCACAGATACGCAGTATTTT. Translation: CSVDRDSTDTQYF.

The chain recombines TRBV28 with TRBJ2-7; a weak D match, TRBD1 (6 bases). Germline V CDR1 and CDR2: MDHEN, SYDVKM. This CDR3 is built from 15 residues. V shed 1 base and J shed 5 bases, with 15 bases lying between them. The CDR3, as DNA: TGTGCCAGCAGTTTATCCCAGGGGTTGGTTAACGAGCAGTACTTC. This sequence encodes CASSLSQGLVNEQYF.

The chain couples TRBV7-2 to TRBJ1-5, with D possibly matching TRBD1 (6 bases). The germline V gene encodes CDR1 SGHTA and CDR2 FQGNSA. The CDR3 is 15 amino acids. The V gene lost 3 bases and the J gene lost 7 bases, with 16 bases spanning the gap. The CDR3 region has the DNA TGTGCCAGCAGCTTTGGTCGGCAGGGGATCCAGCCCCAGCATTTT. Protein product: CASSFGRQGIQPQHF.

The CDR3 region is CASSQDGYESGRAHEQFF. Here the CDR3 DNA reads TGCGCCAGCAGCCAAGATGGGTACGAAAGCGGGAGGGCACATGAGCAGTTCTTC. The rearrangement joins TRBV4-1 to TRBJ2-1; 10 bases are a match to TRBD2. After removal of 0 bases from V and 8 bases from J, the junction contained 13 bases not matched to a gene. The CDR3 consists of 18 residues. Germline CDR1 is MGHRA and CDR2 is YSYEKL.

The chain employs TRBV19 and TRBJ2-7; D ambiguous. CDR1 is LNHDA, CDR2 SQIVND, per germline (reference sequence). Trimming cost V 3 bases and J 2 bases, with 14 bases left between them. CDR3 size: 15 residues. CDR3 region: CASSIVTGGAYEQYF. The CDR3, as DNA: TGTGCCAGTAGTATCGTAACCGGTGGTGCCTACGAGCAGTACTTC. The full variable domain, its missing parts supplied by reference TRBV19 and TRBJ2-7, is DGGITQSPKYLFRKEGQNVTLSCEQNLNHDAMYWYRQDPGQGLRLIYYSQIVNDFQKGDIAEGYSVSREKKESFPLTVTSAQKNPTAFYLCASSIVTGGAYEQYFGPGTRLTVT.

V and J are TRBV27 and TRBJ1-5; D possibly corresponds to TRBD1 (6 bases). Trimming cost V 0 bases and J 6 bases, with 9 bases left between them. This CDR3 has 14 amino acids. CDR1 and CDR2 from the germline V gene are MNHEY and SMNVEV (reference sequence). CDR3 sequence reads: CASSLSQGTQPQHF. DNA for the CDR3: TGTGCCAGCAGTTTATCCCAGGGGACTCAGCCCCAGCATTTT.

The chain employs TRBV6-6 and TRBJ2-2; weak D call: TRBD2 (5 bases). CDR3 length equals 13 residues. The germline gives CDR1 MNHNY, CDR2 SVGAGI (reference sequence). The germline V and J ends were trimmed by 2 bases and 6 bases, with 7 bases remaining between them. CDR3 loop: CASSYEGSGELFF. The DNA of the CDR3 is TGTGCCAGCAGTTACGAGGGATCCGGGGAGCTGTTTTTT.

V gene TRBV19 combines with J gene TRBJ2-3; D is perhaps TRBD1 (6 bases). Germline V gives CDR1 LNHDA, CDR2 SQIVND (reference sequence). V lost 6 bases to trimming and J lost 2 bases, with 12 bases between them. This CDR3 comprises 14 residues. CDR3 region: CASSPDRNTDTQYF. The DNA for the CDR3 is TGTGCCAGTAGCCCCGACAGGAACACAGATACGCAGTATTTT.

The V and J genes are TRBV4-1 and TRBJ2-3; 13 bases fit TRBD2. V trimming: 2 bases; J trimming: 6 bases; junction bases outside the gene matches: 8. This CDR3 is built from 17 residues. Germline values: CDR1 MGHRA, CDR2 YSYEKL. Written as DNA, the CDR3 is TGCGCCAGCAGCCAACCCACTAGCGGGAGGGCGGCGGATACGCAGTATTTT. It translates to CASSQPTSGRAADTQYF.

V is TRBV7-9 and J is TRBJ1-4, with unresolved D. The germline V gene encodes CDR1 SEHNR and CDR2 FQNEAQ (reference sequence). Trimming stripped 2 bases from V and 7 bases from J, with 17 bases between. This CDR3 contains 16 residues. This CDR3 is CASSLPGHSAGEKLFF. The CDR3 DNA reads as TGTGCCAGCAGCTTACCGGGCCATTCTGCGGGTGAAAAACTGTTTTTT.

The V and J genes are TRBV19 and TRBJ2-2, with D possibly being TRBD1 (6 bases). Germline assignment: CDR1 LNHDA and CDR2 SQIVND (reference sequence). The V end lost 7 bases, the J end lost 1 base, and 16 bases lay between the germline ends. This CDR3 is built from 16 residues. The CDR3 coding sequence is TGTGCCAGTACAGGTCCTTTAGGGGGGAACACCGGGGAGCTGTTTTTT. Residues: CASTGPLGGNTGELFF.

The chain joins TRBV14 to TRBJ1-2; the match to TRBD1 covers 10 bases. The CDR3 has 15 residues. J was trimmed by 7 bases and V by 4 bases; bases with no gene match: 9. The germline V gene encodes CDR1 SGHDN and CDR2 FVKESK. The CDR3, as DNA: TGTGCCAGCAGCCGGGCGGACAGGGGGTTCTCTGGCTACACCTTC. Amino acid sequence: CASSRADRGFSGYTF. The complete variable domain, with remaining parts taken from reference TRBV14 and TRBJ1-2, reads EAGVTQFPSHSVIEKGQTVTLRCDPISGHDNLYWYRRVMGKEIKFLLHFVKESKQDESGMPNNRFLAERTGGTYSTLKVQPAELEDSGVYFCASSRADRGFSGYTFGSGTRLTVV.

A single count supports this clone. The J gene is TRBJ2-5, the V gene TRBV11-2; D is uncertain. In germline, CDR1 is SGHAT, CDR2 FQNNGV. Trimming took off 1 base at V and 4 bases at J, with 10 bases between the two ends. The CDR3 sequence is 14 residues long. CDR3 residues: CASSLGDPGETQYF. The CDR3 nucleotides are TGTGCCAGCAGCTTAGGTGATCCGGGAGAGACCCAGTACTTC.

J is TRBJ1-2 and V is TRBV19, with 7 bases that match TRBD1. This CDR3 contains 14 residues. With V trimmed by 7 bases and J by 2 bases, 7 bases remained unmatched. From germline, CDR1 is LNHDA and CDR2 SQIVND (reference sequence). The CDR3 bases are TGTGCCAGTACCCCGGGGACAGCCAACTATGGCTACACCTTC. This translates into CASTPGTANYGYTF.

The gene calls are TRBV5-1 and TRBJ1-1; no clear D gene. V was clipped by 0 bases and J by 4 bases, with 10 bases between them. The CDR3 runs 14 residues. Germline V lookup: CDR1 SGHRS, CDR2 YFSETQ. The CDR3 here is CASSLDRVSTEAFF. CDR3 sequence (DNA): TGCGCCAGCAGCTTGGACCGGGTGAGCACTGAAGCTTTCTTT.

This chain connects TRBV11-1 to TRBJ2-1; D is unresolved. The germline V and J ends were trimmed by 5 bases and 0 bases, with 11 bases remaining between them. The germline CDR1 and CDR2 sequences are SGHAT and FQDESV (reference sequence). This CDR3 has 15 amino acids. The CDR3 DNA reads TGTGCCAGCAGCCTAAGACTGTTCTCCTACAATGAGCAGTTCTTC. Translating gives CASSLRLFSYNEQFF.

V is TRBV7-2 and J is TRBJ2-7, with D uncertain. CDR1 is SGHTA, CDR2 FQGNSA, per germline. Trimming removed 5 bases at V and 0 bases at J, with 2 bases between. This CDR3 region has 11 residues. This CDR3 is CASSHSYEQYF. The CDR3 DNA reads TGTGCCAGCAGCCACTCCTACGAGCAGTACTTC.

The chain joins TRBV4-2 to TRBJ1-1; D is uncertain. Deletions cut 1 base from V and 11 bases from J, with 11 bases between. This CDR3 comprises 12 residues. The V gene's germline CDR1 is LGHNA and CDR2 YNFKEQ. The CDR3 sequence: CASSQVGERAFF. Here the CDR3 DNA reads TGTGCCAGCAGCCAAGTCGGGGAGAGGGCTTTCTTT.

The V and J genes are TRBV5-1 and TRBJ2-1; 10 bases match TRBD2. The CDR3 runs 15 residues. Germline-derived CDR1 and CDR2 are SGHRS and YFSETQ. Trimming took 4 bases from V and 7 from J; bases not matched to a gene: 8. CDR3 residues: CASSPPGLANNEQFF. CDR3 bases: TGCGCCAGCAGCCCGCCGGGACTAGCGAATAATGAGCAGTTCTTC.

The V call is TRBV25-1, the J call TRBJ2-1; 7 nucleotides match TRBD1. CDR1 MGHDK and CDR2 SYGVNS come from the germline V gene. The junction had 7 bases not matched to a gene; V was cut back by 5 bases and J by 9 bases. The CDR3 extends over 13 amino acids. CDR3 in amino acids: CASSSGDSGEQFF. CDR3 sequence (DNA): TGTGCCAGCAGTTCAGGGGACAGTGGTGAGCAGTTCTTC. Together with reference TRBV25-1 and TRBJ2-1, the CDR3 gives the full variable domain: EADIYQTPRYLVIGTGKKITLECSQTMGHDKMYWYQQDPGMELHLIHYSYGVNSTEKGDLSSESTVSRIRTEHFPLTLESARPSHTSQYLCASSSGDSGEQFFGPGTRLTVL.